These T cell receptor beta chains were read from a single sample in a study of sequential checkpoint blockade in melanoma. Sequencing used immunoSEQ multiplex PCR; TCRdb keeps in-frame clones, though not all of them. The sample consists of 40,000 or so clones, roughly a third of them appearing once. Sequencing used tumor tissue (inferred from file names), obtained from a patient given nivolumab and ipilimumab in sequence. These receptors were taken from a human donor with melanoma. The CDR3 runs from the conserved cysteine through the conserved F or W. The order of the fields is clone size, J gene, V gene, CDR3 length, D gene, CDR3 protein, CDR3 DNA. The D gene is left open where the match is weak. Clone sizes are given selectively: once, few, many, or a class where the clone is expanded.

>.|TRBJ1-2|TRBV25-1|14|.
CASSEKGTIYGYTF
TGTGCCAGCAGTGAAAAAGGGACAATCTATGGCTACACCTTC
>.|TRBJ2-7|TRBV14|13|.
CASSQVIHLGQYF
TGTGCCAGCAGCCAAGTAATCCATCTCGGGCAGTACTTC
>many|TRBJ1-1|TRBV11-3|14|.
CASSSFTVNTEAFF
TGTGCCAGCAGCTCCTTTACAGTGAACACTGAAGCTTTCTTT
>.|TRBJ2-1|TRBV19|13|.
CASKRKTYNEQFF
TGTGCCAGTAAAAGAAAGACCTACAATGAGCAGTTCTTC
>few|TRBJ2-7|TRBV11-3|15|TRBD2
CASSYSTSGGYEQYF
TGTGCCAGCAGCTATAGTACTAGCGGGGGCTACGAGCAGTACTTC
>many|TRBJ2-1|TRBV1|14|.
CTSSEGEDMNEQFF
TGCACCAGCAGCGAGGGAGAAGATATGAATGAGCAGTTCTTC
>.|TRBJ1-3|TRBV11-3|14|.
CASSLMVPGNTIYF
TGTGCCAGCAGCTTAATGGTTCCTGGAAACACCATATATTTT
>.|TRBJ1-6|TRBV6-8|13|TRBD1
CASSRDRGSPLHF
TGTGCCAGCAGCCGGGACAGGGGTTCACCCCTCCACTTT
>many|TRBJ1-4|TRBV11-3|15|TRBD1
CASSLSGTGGEKLFF
TGTGCCAGCAGCTTGTCCGGGACAGGGGGAGAAAAACTGTTTTTT
>.|TRBJ2-7|TRBV5-1|14|TRBD1
CASSWTGGVYEQYF
TGCGCCAGCAGCTGGACAGGGGGCGTCTACGAGCAGTACTTC
>.|TRBJ1-2|TRBV5-1|16|.
CASSLGEGRGMYGYTF
TGCGCCAGCAGCCTAGGCGAGGGACGAGGGATGTATGGCTACACCTTC
>many|TRBJ1-5|TRBV11-3|14|TRBD1
CASSGDRGGQPQHF
TGTGCCAGCAGTGGGGACAGGGGGGGTCAGCCCCAGCATTTT
>many|TRBJ2-3|TRBV9|14|TRBD1
CASSGTGSTDTQYF
TGTGCCAGCAGCGGGACAGGGTCCACAGATACGCAGTATTTT
>.|TRBJ2-7|TRBV7-6|14|TRBD1
CASSLVPGGHEQYF
TGTGCCAGCAGCTTGGTTCCAGGGGGACACGAGCAGTACTTC
>few|TRBJ1-2|TRBV6-8|13|TRBD1
CASSFLGTGLDTF
TGTGCCAGCAGTTTTCTGGGGACAGGGTTGGACACCTTC
>.|TRBJ1-1|TRBV19|14|TRBD1
CASKTGLQNTEAFF
TGTGCCAGTAAGACAGGGCTCCAGAACACTGAAGCTTTCTTT
>few|TRBJ1-2|TRBV23-1|17|TRBD1
CASSQESRDRDRNGYTF
TGCGCCAGCAGTCAAGAATCCCGGGACAGGGATAGAAATGGCTACACCTTC
>few|TRBJ2-3|TRBV11-3|16|TRBD2
CASSFQSGGHGDTQYF
TGTGCCAGCAGCTTCCAATCGGGGGGGCATGGAGATACGCAGTATTTT
>.|TRBJ1-2|TRBV12-2|15|.
CATKTGGFAYYGYTF
TGTGCCACCAAGACAGGGGGCTTCGCTTACTATGGCTACACCTTC
>many|TRBJ1-2|TRBV11-3|16|.
CASSPVRQTANYGYTF
TGTGCCAGCAGCCCGGTTAGACAGACCGCAAACTATGGCTACACCTTC
>few|TRBJ2-7|TRBV6-8|14|TRBD2
CASSPGTSVDEQYF
TGTGCCAGCAGTCCCGGGACTAGCGTGGACGAGCAGTACTTC
>many|TRBJ1-1|TRBV7-4|14|TRBD1
CASSPQGDGAEAFF
TGTGCCAGCAGCCCCCAGGGGGATGGGGCTGAAGCTTTCTTT
>few|TRBJ2-3|TRBV4-1|18|TRBD2
CASSQDRSGLADTDTQYF
TGCGCCAGCAGCCAAGATCGGAGCGGGCTAGCGGACACAGATACGCAGTATTTT
>few|TRBJ1-2|TRBV10-2|14|TRBD1
CASHRDRGCYGYTF
TGCGCCAGTCACCGGGACAGGGGTTGCTATGGCTACACCTTC
>.|TRBJ2-1|TRBV5-1|19|TRBD2
CASSWASSGRAISYNEQFF
TGCGCCAGCAGCTGGGCTTCTAGCGGGAGGGCTATATCCTACAATGAGCAGTTCTTC
>.|TRBJ2-3|TRBV5-1|16|.
CASSLEPSFESDTQYF
TGCGCCAGCAGCTTGGAACCCAGTTTTGAGTCAGATACGCAGTATTTT
>many|TRBJ1-5|TRBV6-8|20|TRBD1
CASSYPRGTGGGLGNQPQHF
TGTGCCAGCAGTTACCCTCGCGGGACAGGGGGCGGCTTGGGCAATCAGCCCCAGCATTTT
>few|TRBJ2-1|TRBV4-1|17|TRBD2
CASSQRGTSGTYNEQFF
TGCGCCAGCAGCCAACGCGGGACTAGCGGGACATACAATGAGCAGTTCTTC
>.|TRBJ2-1|TRBV29-1|14|TRBD2
CSVDRTSGRNEQFF
TGCAGCGTAGACCGGACTAGCGGGAGGAATGAGCAGTTCTTC
>few|TRBJ2-7|TRBV9|13|.
CASRRDGTYEQYF
TGTGCCAGCAGGAGGGACGGCACCTACGAGCAGTACTTC
>few|TRBJ2-7|TRBV28|14|.
CASSSWGPPYEQYF
TGTGCCAGCAGTTCTTGGGGCCCTCCTTACGAGCAGTACTTC
>few|TRBJ2-1|TRBV6-7|14|.
CASSYPGTYNEQFF
TGTGCCAGCAGTTACCCGGGGACATACAATGAGCAGTTCTTC
>few|TRBJ1-2|TRBV9|14|.
CASSVQELGGGYTF
TGTGCCAGCAGCGTACAGGAGCTTGGAGGTGGCTACACCTTC
>many|TRBJ2-2|TRBV11-3|16|.
CASSLAGATNTGELFF
TGTGCCAGCAGCTTGGCGGGGGCCACGAACACCGGGGAGCTGTTTTTT
>.|TRBJ2-2|TRBV23-1|19|TRBD2
CASSPPLAGAPRGTGELFF
TGCGCCAGCAGTCCGCCACTAGCGGGGGCCCCGCGCGGCACCGGGGAGCTGTTTTTT
>.|TRBJ2-2|TRBV10-2|21|TRBD2
CASSYFTPSGGRAQDTGELFF
TGCGCCAGCAGTTACTTTACCCCGAGTGGCGGGAGGGCCCAAGACACCGGGGAGCTGTTTTTT
>few|TRBJ1-1|TRBV6-8|18|.
CASSYSPGWGASNTEAFF
TGTGCCAGCAGTTACTCCCCCGGATGGGGGGCCTCGAACACTGAAGCTTTCTTT
>.|TRBJ2-3|TRBV28|15|TRBD2
CASSPLSSGGDTQYF
TGTGCCAGCAGTCCCCTCAGTAGCGGGGGCGATACGCAGTATTTT
>.|TRBJ2-7|TRBV11-3|14|TRBD2
CASSGRTSGGEQYF
TGTGCCAGCAGCGGCAGGACTAGCGGGGGTGAGCAGTACTTC
>few|TRBJ2-6|TRBV28|20|.
CASSPSPSRGTLSGANVLTF
TGTGCCAGCAGCCCGTCCCCCTCGAGGGGTACCCTTTCTGGGGCCAACGTCCTGACTTTC
>few|TRBJ2-7|TRBV7-4|16|TRBD1
CASSLPRGQGFYEQYF
TGTGCCAGCAGCTTGCCTCGGGGACAGGGGTTCTACGAGCAGTACTTC
>.|TRBJ2-7|TRBV7-2|13|.
CASSWNVNYEQYF
TGTGCCAGCAGCTGGAATGTAAATTACGAGCAGTACTTC
>.|TRBJ2-7|TRBV11-3|16|TRBD1
CASSLRSGTGANLQYF
TGTGCCAGCAGCCTGCGGTCGGGGACAGGGGCAAATCTGCAGTACTTC
>.|TRBJ2-1|TRBV10-2|14|.
CASSDGRIYNEQFF
TGCGCCAGCAGTGACGGGAGAATATACAATGAGCAGTTCTTC
>.|TRBJ2-7|TRBV19|13|TRBD2
CASRTSGSSEQYF
TGTGCCAGCCGAACTAGCGGGAGCTCCGAGCAGTACTTC
>few|TRBJ2-1|TRBV6-7|15|TRBD2
CASSRGLAKYNEQFF
TGTGCCAGCAGCCGCGGACTAGCGAAATACAATGAGCAGTTCTTC
>.|TRBJ2-1|TRBV6-8|15|TRBD1
CASSEGQGPYNEQFF
TGTGCCAGCAGTGAGGGACAGGGACCCTACAATGAGCAGTTCTTC
>few|TRBJ1-4|TRBV11-3|15|.
CASSLLGGGNEKLFF
TGTGCCAGCAGCCTGCTAGGGGGGGGGAACGAAAAACTGTTTTTT
>many|TRBJ2-7|TRBV11-3|15|.
CASSLVAGASYEQYF
TGTGCCAGCAGCTTAGTGGCGGGGGCCTCCTACGAGCAGTACTTC
>.|TRBJ1-5|TRBV19|14|.
CASSPLERGQPQHF
TGTGCCAGTAGTCCCCTTGAAAGGGGTCAGCCCCAGCATTTT
>.|TRBJ2-5|TRBV11-3|15|TRBD1
CASSPQGQVEETQYF
TGTGCCAGCAGCCCGCAGGGACAGGTGGAAGAGACCCAGTACTTC
>.|TRBJ2-7|TRBV1|16|.
CTSSQVEAGDSYEQYF
TGCACCAGCAGCCAAGTAGAGGCAGGGGACTCCTACGAGCAGTACTTC
>.|TRBJ2-1|TRBV18|13|TRBD2
CASSPYGGNEQFF
TGTGCCAGCTCACCATACGGGGGGAATGAGCAGTTCTTC
>few|TRBJ1-1|TRBV9|14|.
CASSVALTGTEAFF
TGTGCCAGCAGCGTAGCTCTCACGGGCACTGAAGCTTTCTTT
>.|TRBJ1-1|TRBV23-1|13|.
CASSTGAGFEAFF
TGCGCCAGCAGCACGGGAGCAGGGTTTGAAGCTTTCTTT